This T cell receptor (beta chain) was sequenced during a study of T cell repertoires in cytomegalovirus infection. Study at large: Indications came from public TCR beta signatures; they pointed to CMV infection and to a matching HLA type.

V lost 0 bases to trimming and J lost 4 bases, with 7 bases between them. The germline CDR1 and CDR2 sequences are SGDLS and YYNGEE. This CDR3 is 13 amino acids long. Comment on this clonotype: What it binds is unknown.

Study-wide points: Ex vivo, HLA-C-restricted CMV-specific TCR beta clonotypes prevailed over the rest of the response. Summed frequency of public TCR beta families distinguished CMV carriers with the relevant HLA.

From the reads, TCRdb called clonotypes with MiXCR, one entry per CDR3 protein. The data contain a few hundred thousand distinct CDR3 sequences, approximately 15% of them singletons. This rearrangement joins TRBV9 to TRBJ2-5; D is ambiguous. This receptor was identified in a human donor in good health (CMV status not recorded). Some clones in this sample may be carry-over from other donors' samples. Material for sequencing was CD8+ T cells from PBMCs. CDR3 loop: CASSVGPGETQYF. CDR3 DNA: TGTGCCAGCAGCGTAGGCCCCGGAGAGACCCAGTACTTC.